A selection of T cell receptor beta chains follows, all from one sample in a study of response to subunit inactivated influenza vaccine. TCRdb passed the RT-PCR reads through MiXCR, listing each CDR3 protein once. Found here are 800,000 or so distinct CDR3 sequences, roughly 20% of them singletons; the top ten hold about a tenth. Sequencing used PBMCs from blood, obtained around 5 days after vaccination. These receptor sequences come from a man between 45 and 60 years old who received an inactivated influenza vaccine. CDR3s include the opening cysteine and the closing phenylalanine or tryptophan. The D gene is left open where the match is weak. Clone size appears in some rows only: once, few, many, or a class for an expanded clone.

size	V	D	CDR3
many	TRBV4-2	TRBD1	CASSQEFIGTGGYEQYF
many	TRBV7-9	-	CASSLVPRDDEQYF
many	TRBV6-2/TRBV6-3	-	CASSYLGVQETQYF
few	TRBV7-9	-	CATGYSYNEQFF
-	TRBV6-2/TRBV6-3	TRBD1	CASRDGQGGAFF
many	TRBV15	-	CATSPGRASYNEQFF
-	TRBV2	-	CASSEVGFYDEQYF
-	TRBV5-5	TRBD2	CASSVLAGGYEQYF
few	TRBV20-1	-	CSASQGWNQPQHF
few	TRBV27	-	CASSLVCYEQYF
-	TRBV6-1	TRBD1	CASSHPGGGGYTF
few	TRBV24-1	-	CATSDQPIQGGKFF
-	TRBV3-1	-	CASSQRQNRGYTF
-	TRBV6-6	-	CASSRKGSYEQYF
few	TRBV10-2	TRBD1	CASSDPTQPGQGDEQYF
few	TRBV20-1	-	CSAREAGPSTEAFF
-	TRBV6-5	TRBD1	CVSSLGQVGYEQYF
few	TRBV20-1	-	CSAPHPAAKNIQYF
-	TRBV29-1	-	CSATDTAEQYF
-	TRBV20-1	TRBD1	CSAATGNSPLHF
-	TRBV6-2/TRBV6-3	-	CASTEAYEQYF
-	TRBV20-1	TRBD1	CSAPPWTGGSYEQYF
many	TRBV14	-	CASSQETVNTEAFF
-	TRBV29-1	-	CSVGPQGFDGYTF
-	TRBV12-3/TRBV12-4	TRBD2	CASSEPSGRSYNEQFF
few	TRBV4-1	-	CASSGKDRATNEKLFF
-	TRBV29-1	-	CSVDEGGNLAKNIQYF
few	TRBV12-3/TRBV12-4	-	CASSFSGRGGELFF
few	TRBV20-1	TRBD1	CSARTGEWGKKTEAFF
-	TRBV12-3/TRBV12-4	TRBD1	CASVRTGTGELFF
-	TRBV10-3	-	CAISESTGEGGYTF
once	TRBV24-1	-	CATSDFGDAQDTGELFF
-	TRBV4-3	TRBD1	CASSQSGGVETQYF
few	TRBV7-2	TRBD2	CASSPSGNVGEQYF
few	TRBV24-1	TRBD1	CATSDRSGQGSFYGYTF
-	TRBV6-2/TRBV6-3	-	CASSYLGEGYTEAFF
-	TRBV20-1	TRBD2	CSVLAERNEQFF
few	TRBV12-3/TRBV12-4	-	CASSQTGDLMRGSGNTIYF
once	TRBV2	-	CASKIVDSFYEQYF
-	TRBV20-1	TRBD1	CSADAGTGLETQYF
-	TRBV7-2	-	CASSLLFTKNIQYF
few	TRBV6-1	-	CASSELEFGEQFF
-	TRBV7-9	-	CASTKGVNTEAFF
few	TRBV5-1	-	CASNPGTEPYEQYF
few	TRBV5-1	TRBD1	CASSLPDRVADTQYF